This is a list of T cell receptor beta chains from one sample in a study of T cell changes during pregnancy in multiple sclerosis. Sequenced by immunoSEQ multiplex PCR; TCRdb stores in-frame clones only, minus some. The sample includes about 100,000 clones, around 92% of them seen just once. The source material was peripheral blood, sampled after pregnancy. Receptors originate from a female donor with multiple sclerosis, enrolled in a pregnancy study. Each CDR3 is given with its conserved first and last residue. Fields, in order: D gene, V gene, clone size, J gene, CDR3 protein, CDR3 DNA. The D gene is left open where the match is weak. Clone size is shown for a subset of rows, as once, few, many or a class of expanded clone.

>TRBD1|TRBV7-6|.|TRBJ1-2
CASSLEPGQGGGYTF
TGTGCCAGCAGCTTAGAACCGGGACAGGGCGGGGGCTACACCTTC
>TRBD2|TRBV5-6|.|TRBJ2-2
CASSLGLADTGELFF
TGTGCCAGCAGCTTAGGGCTAGCGGACACCGGGGAGCTGTTTTTT
>.|TRBV6-6|once|TRBJ1-3
CASSYQTGNTIYF
TGTGCCAGCAGTTACCAGACTGGAAACACCATATATTTT
>TRBD1|TRBV15|.|TRBJ2-7
CATSRSTGVGEQYF
TGTGCCACCAGCAGATCGACAGGGGTGGGTGAGCAGTACTTC
>TRBD1|TRBV28|.|TRBJ1-1
CASSFPTGGTKTAFF
TGTGCCAGCAGTTTCCCCACAGGGGGCACGAAGACAGCTTTCTTT
>TRBD2|TRBV5-6|.|TRBJ2-3
CASSPELTSGSADTQYF
TGTGCCAGCAGCCCCGAACTGACTAGCGGGAGTGCAGATACGCAGTATTTT
>TRBD1|TRBV19|.|TRBJ1-2
CASSDRGGYGYTF
TGTGCCAGTAGCGACAGGGGAGGCTATGGCTACACCTTC
>TRBD1|TRBV19|.|TRBJ2-3
CASSIRGTGGTDTQYF
TGTGCCAGTAGTATTAGGGGGACAGGGGGCACAGATACGCAGTATTTT
>TRBD1|TRBV14|.|TRBJ2-5
CARTGVVGSVETQYF
TGTGCCAGAACAGGGGTTGTGGGCTCGGTAGAGACCCAGTACTTC
>.|TRBV15|.|TRBJ2-2
CATSRRVGELFF
TGTGCCACCAGCAGGAGGGTCGGGGAGCTGTTTTTT
>TRBD2|TRBV30|.|TRBJ2-7
CAYRLAGASEQYF
TGTGCCTACCGGCTAGCGGGAGCGAGCGAGCAGTACTTC
>TRBD2|TRBV27|.|TRBJ2-3
CASRPGLAGGPSADTQYF
TGTGCCAGCCGACCCGGACTAGCGGGAGGTCCCTCGGCAGATACGCAGTATTTT
>.|TRBV2|.|TRBJ2-1
CASRAPMDEQFF
TGTGCCAGCAGAGCCCCCATGGATGAGCAGTTCTTC
>.|TRBV29-1|.|TRBJ2-5
CSVEPGSETQYF
TGCAGCGTTGAACCGGGGTCAGAGACCCAGTACTTC
>.|TRBV28|.|TRBJ1-5
CASSSPSERQPQHF
TGTGCCAGCAGTTCTCCTTCTGAGCGGCAGCCCCAGCATTTT
>.|TRBV7-2|few|TRBJ2-3
CASSLVGGSTDTQYF
TGTGCCAGCAGCTTAGTCGGGGGTAGCACAGATACGCAGTATTTT
>.|TRBV18|.|TRBJ1-4
CASSLIDRTTNEKLFF
TGTGCCAGCTCACTCATTGACAGGACAACTAATGAAAAACTGTTTTTT
>.|TRBV5-1|.|TRBJ2-2
CASEHSNTGELFF
TGCGCCAGCGAACATTCGAACACCGGGGAGCTGTTTTTT
>.|TRBV6-4|.|TRBJ1-6
CASSVGGRNSPLHF
TGTGCCAGCAGTGTCGGGGGGCGTAATTCACCCCTCCACTTT
>TRBD2|TRBV9|.|TRBJ2-3
CASSVAGTNTDTQYF
TGTGCCAGCAGCGTAGCGGGGACTAACACAGATACGCAGTATTTT
>.|TRBV7-2|.|TRBJ1-2
CASSVPTHNYGYTF
TGTGCCAGCAGCGTGCCAACACACAACTATGGCTACACCTTC
>TRBD1|TRBV18|.|TRBJ2-1
CASSVWTGGLASSYNEQFF
TGTGCCAGCTCAGTTTGGACAGGGGGGTTGGCGAGCTCCTACAATGAGCAGTTCTTC
>.|TRBV7-9|once|TRBJ1-1
CASSLGTANTEAFF
TGTGCCAGCAGCTTAGGGACAGCGAACACTGAAGCTTTCTTT
>.|TRBV6-5|.|TRBJ1-3
CASSDRAGNTIYF
TGTGCCAGCAGTGACAGAGCTGGAAACACCATATATTTT
>TRBD2|TRBV7-6|.|TRBJ2-7
CASSPGLAGGLYEQYF
TGTGCCAGCAGCCCCGGACTAGCGGGAGGTCTTTACGAGCAGTACTTC
>TRBD1|TRBV9|.|TRBJ1-3
CASSVGRGRGYTIYF
TGTGCCAGCAGCGTAGGAAGGGGGCGCGGGTACACCATATATTTT
>TRBD1|TRBV27|.|TRBJ1-2
CASSTRTGGNYGYTF
TGTGCCAGCAGTACGAGGACAGGGGGAAACTATGGCTACACCTTC
>.|TRBV5-1|.|TRBJ2-2
CASSSPAVGELFF
TGCGCCAGCAGCTCTCCAGCGGTGGGGGAGCTGTTTTTT
>.|TRBV18|once|TRBJ1-1
CASSPRQLNTEAFF
TGTGCCAGCTCACCACGTCAGTTGAACACTGAAGCTTTCTTT